This T cell receptor (beta chain) was captured in a study of blood T cell repertoires in COVID-19. Study summary: Specimens from acute and convalescent COVID-19 originated in the United States, Italy and Spain. Sources were T cells, B-cell-depleted T cells, or PBMCs; the material itself was cDNA or gDNA.

How the authors handled the data: Amplification with reference gene primers provided the estimates of nucleated cell counts. The protocol was immunoSEQ multiplex PCR, while the TCRdb copy is restricted to in-frame clones and leaves out a portion. V and J calls and clone size are as listed in that table; D and trimming were resolved from the DNA. The sample includes roughly 97,000 clones, around nine tenths of them seen just once. Germline V CDR1 and CDR2: PRHDT, FYEKMQ (reference sequence). The CDR3 totals 14 residues. The V end lost 5 bases, the J end lost 8 bases, and 13 bases lay between the germline ends. This clone has only one observation.

This TCR came from a human donor in a cohort sampled during active COVID-19. The rearrangement links TRBV13 to TRBJ1-6, with TRBD1 as a possible D gene (5 bases). Material: peripheral blood. In DNA form, the CDR3 reads TGTGCCAGCAGCCAACACCTGACAGATTCACCCCTCCACTTT. Protein: CASSQHLTDSPLHF.